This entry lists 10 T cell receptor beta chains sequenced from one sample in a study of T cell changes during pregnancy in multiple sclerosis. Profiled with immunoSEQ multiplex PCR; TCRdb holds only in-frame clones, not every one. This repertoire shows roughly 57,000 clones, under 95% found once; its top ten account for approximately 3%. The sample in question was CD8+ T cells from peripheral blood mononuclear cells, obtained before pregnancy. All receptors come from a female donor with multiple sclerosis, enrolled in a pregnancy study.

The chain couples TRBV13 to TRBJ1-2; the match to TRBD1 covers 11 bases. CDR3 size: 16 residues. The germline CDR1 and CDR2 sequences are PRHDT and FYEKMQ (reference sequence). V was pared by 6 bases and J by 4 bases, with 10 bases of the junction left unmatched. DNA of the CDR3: TGTGCCAGCAGGGGGGGACAGGGGGTGAAGTTCTATGGCTACACCTTC. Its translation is CASRGGQGVKFYGYTF.

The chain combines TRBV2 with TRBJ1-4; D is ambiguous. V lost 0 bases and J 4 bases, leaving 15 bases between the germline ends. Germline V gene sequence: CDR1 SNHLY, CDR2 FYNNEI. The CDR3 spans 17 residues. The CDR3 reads CASSEAPSAYGNEKLFF. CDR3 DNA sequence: TGTGCCAGCAGTGAAGCGCCCTCTGCTTACGGTAATGAAAAACTGTTTTTT.

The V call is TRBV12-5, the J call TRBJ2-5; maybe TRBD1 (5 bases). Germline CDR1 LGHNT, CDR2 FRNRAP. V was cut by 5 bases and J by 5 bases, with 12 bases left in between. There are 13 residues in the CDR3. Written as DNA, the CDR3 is TGTGCTAGTGGTCTAGGACAAGCTGAGACCCAGTACTTC. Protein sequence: CASGLGQAETQYF.

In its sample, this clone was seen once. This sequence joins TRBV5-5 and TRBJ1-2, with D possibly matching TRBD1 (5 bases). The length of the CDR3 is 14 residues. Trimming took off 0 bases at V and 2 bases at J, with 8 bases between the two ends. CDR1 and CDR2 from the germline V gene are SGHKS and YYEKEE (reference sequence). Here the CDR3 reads CASSLADSNYGYTF. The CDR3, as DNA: TGTGCCAGCAGCTTGGCCGACAGCAACTATGGCTACACCTTC.

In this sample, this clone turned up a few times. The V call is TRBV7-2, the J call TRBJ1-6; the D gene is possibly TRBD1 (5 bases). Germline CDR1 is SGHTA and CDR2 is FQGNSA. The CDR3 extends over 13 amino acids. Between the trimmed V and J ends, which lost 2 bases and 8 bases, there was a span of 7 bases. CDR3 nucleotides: TGTGCCAGCAGCTTATTAGGGGATTCACCCCTCCACTTT. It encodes CASSLLGDSPLHF. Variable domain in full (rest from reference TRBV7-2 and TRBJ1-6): GAGVSQSPSNKVTEKGKDVELRCDPISGHTALYWYRQSLGQGLEFLIYFQGNSAPDKSGLPSDRFSAERTGGSVSTLTIQRTQQEDSAVYLCASSLLGDSPLHFGNGTRLTVT.

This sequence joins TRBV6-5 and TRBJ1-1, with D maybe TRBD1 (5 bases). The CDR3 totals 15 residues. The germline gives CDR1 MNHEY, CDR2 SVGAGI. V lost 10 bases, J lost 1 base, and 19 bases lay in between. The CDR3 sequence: CATFTRRGPNTEAFF. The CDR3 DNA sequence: TGTGCCACCTTTACCCGGAGGGGTCCGAACACTGAAGCTTTCTTT.

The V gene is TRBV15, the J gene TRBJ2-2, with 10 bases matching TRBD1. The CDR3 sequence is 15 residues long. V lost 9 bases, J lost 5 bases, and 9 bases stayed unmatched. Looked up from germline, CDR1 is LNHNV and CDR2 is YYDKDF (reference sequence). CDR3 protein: CATTRDRGLTGELFF. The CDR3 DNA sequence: TGTGCCACAACACGGGACAGGGGACTGACCGGGGAGCTGTTTTTT.

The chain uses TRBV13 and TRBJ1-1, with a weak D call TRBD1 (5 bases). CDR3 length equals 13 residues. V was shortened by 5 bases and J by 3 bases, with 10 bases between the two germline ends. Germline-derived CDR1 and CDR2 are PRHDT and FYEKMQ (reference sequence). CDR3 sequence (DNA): TGTGCCAGCAGCCTAACAGGCGACACTGAAGCTTTCTTT. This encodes CASSLTGDTEAFF.

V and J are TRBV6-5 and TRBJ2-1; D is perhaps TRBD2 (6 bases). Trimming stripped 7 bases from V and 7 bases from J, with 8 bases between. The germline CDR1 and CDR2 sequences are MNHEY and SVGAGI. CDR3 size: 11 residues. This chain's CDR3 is CASTGGNEQFF. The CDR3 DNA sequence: TGTGCCAGCACCGGGGGAAATGAGCAGTTCTTC.

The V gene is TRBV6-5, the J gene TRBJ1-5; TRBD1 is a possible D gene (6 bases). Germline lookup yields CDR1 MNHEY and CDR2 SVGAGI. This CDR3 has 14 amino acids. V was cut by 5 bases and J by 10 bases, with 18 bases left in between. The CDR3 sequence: CASSPRDTGGPQHF. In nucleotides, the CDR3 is TGTGCCAGCAGTCCCCGGGACACCGGAGGCCCCCAGCATTTT.